The next 11 T cell receptor beta chains were all read from a single sample in a study of PD-1 blockade in classical Hodgkin lymphoma. Time point in this sample: cycle 4 day 1 (C4D1), after less than seven weeks of nivolumab. Each and every patient relapsed after autologous stem cell transplantation, and patients got differing brentuximab vedotin exposure. Using immunoSEQ multiplex PCR, the repertoire was profiled, and TCRdb retains in-frame clones only, with some absent. The table lists 25,000 or so clones, approximately 88% of them singletons. The sequencing used peripheral blood mononuclear cells (PBMCs), collected before the fourth cycle of nivolumab. These receptors were collected from a human donor with classical Hodgkin lymphoma.

The V and J genes are TRBV25-1 and TRBJ2-2, with TRBD1 as a possible D gene (6 bases). Germline loops: CDR1 MGHDK, CDR2 SYGVNS. V was cut by 6 bases and J by 2 bases, with 10 bases left in between. The CDR3 consists of 14 residues. The CDR3 DNA sequence: TGTGCCAGCAGGGACAGAGCCAACACCGGGGAGCTGTTTTTT. It codes for CASRDRANTGELFF.

This clone showed up just once. The V call is TRBV19, the J call TRBJ2-3; D remains ambiguous. The CDR3 totals 12 residues. Trimming removed 6 bases at V and 0 bases at J, with 4 bases between. CDR1 and CDR2 (germline): LNHDA, SQIVND (reference sequence). In nucleotides, the CDR3 is TGTGCCAGTAGCGACAGCACAGATACGCAGTATTTT. Its translation is CASSDSTDTQYF.

J is TRBJ1-4 and V is TRBV29-1; D possibly corresponds to TRBD1 (5 bases). Trimming shortened V by 7 bases and J by 3 bases, and 9 bases separated the two germline ends. Germline CDR1 SQVTM, CDR2 ANQGSEA. This CDR3 comprises 12 residues. DNA for the CDR3: TGCAGCGCGGGGCGCCCTAATGAAAAACTGTTTTTT. Residues: CSAGRPNEKLFF.

The rearrangement joins TRBV7-2 to TRBJ2-7, with TRBD2 identical over 7 bases. Germline CDR1 SGHTA, CDR2 FQGNSA. With 1 base clipped from V and 6 bases from J, the junction kept 3 bases outside the gene matches. The CDR3 consists of 13 residues. The CDR3 protein is CASSLVLASEQYF. In DNA, the CDR3 is TGTGCCAGCAGCTTAGTACTAGCGAGCGAGCAGTACTTC.

The chain joins TRBV6-4 to TRBJ2-3, with 14 nucleotides matching TRBD2. The V gene's germline CDR1 is MRHNA and CDR2 SNTAGT. Trimming cost V 5 bases and J 5 bases; bases outside gene matches: 6. This CDR3 spans 16 amino acids. The CDR3 sequence is CASSPGTSGGGDTQYF. In DNA form, the CDR3 reads TGTGCCAGCAGTCCCGGGACTAGCGGGGGAGGAGATACGCAGTATTTT.

The CDR3 spells CSVEFRGGAPRSYNEQFF. The DNA for the CDR3 is TGCAGCGTTGAATTCCGTGGGGGAGCGCCACGCTCCTACAATGAGCAGTTCTTC. The V gene is TRBV29-1, the J gene TRBJ2-1; D tentatively reads TRBD1 or TRBD2 (5 bases each). CDR1 and CDR2 (germline): SQVTM, ANQGSEA. This CDR3 contains 18 residues. Trimming shortened V by 2 bases and J by 0 bases, and 20 bases separated the two germline ends.

As to this clone: An end of the junction does not agree with germline; a read error may underlie this. The genes are TRBV6-5 and TRBJ2-7, with TRBD2 identical over 7 bases. Per the germline V gene, CDR1 is MNHEY and CDR2 is SVGAGI. The length of the CDR3 is 13 residues. This CDR3 is CASSPTWGGLNHF. The CDR3 DNA sequence: TGTGCCAGCAGCCCGACCTGGGGGGGGTTGAATCACTTC.

This clone was seen just once. This CDR3 reads CASSSGTSGGQETQYF. The DNA of the CDR3 is TGTGCCAGCAGCTCCGGGACTAGCGGGGGGCAAGAGACCCAGTACTTC. The V gene is TRBV7-9, the J gene TRBJ2-5; 15 positions agree with TRBD2. The V gene's germline CDR1 is SEHNR and CDR2 FQNEAQ (reference sequence). This CDR3 spans 16 amino acids. The trim removed 4 bases at V and 2 bases at J, leaving 2 bases unmatched.

The V and J genes are TRBV6-7 and TRBJ2-7; D is undetermined. TRBV6-7 is an ORF, and what it does is uncertain. V gave up 2 bases and J gave up 0 bases, with 17 bases separating them. The CDR3 covers 17 residues. DNA for the CDR3: TGTGCCAGCAGTTACCCTTGCCCCACCAACAGCTCCTACGAGCAGTACTTC. This translates into CASSYPCPTNSSYEQYF.

V and J are TRBV18 and TRBJ2-1, with TRBD2 identical over 8 bases. After removal of 3 bases from V and 0 bases from J, the junction contained 7 bases not matched to a gene. From germline, CDR1 is KGHSH and CDR2 LQKENI. CDR3 length: 17 residues. The CDR3 nucleotides read TGTGCCAGCTCACCCAACACGGGGGGGATCTCCTACAATGAGCAGTTCTTC. Its protein product is CASSPNTGGISYNEQFF.

V gene TRBV5-6 combines with J gene TRBJ2-7, with D unresolved. Germline-derived CDR1 and CDR2 are SGHDT and YYEEEE. The CDR3 consists of 13 residues. Trimming stripped 2 bases from V and 3 bases from J, with 9 bases between. DNA for the CDR3: TGTGCCAGCAGCTTCCGCAGGCTCTACGAGCAGTACTTC. Amino acids: CASSFRRLYEQYF.